The 5 T cell receptor beta chains presented below share a single source sample, sequenced in a study of human T cells and chemical hapten exposure. As for time point: pre-sensitization, week 0. Treatment of the sample: therapeutic diphenylcyclopropenone sensitization with weekly scalp DPC. One entry per CDR3 protein results from TCRdb running MiXCR on the RACE reads. The sample shows 250,000 or so distinct CDR3 sequences, approximately 8.6% of them seen only once. The starting material was whole blood, obtained in connection with sensitization to the hapten diphenylcyclopropenone (DPC). The receptors were sampled from a woman between 40 and 50 years old with alopecia areata. Some clones in this sample may be carry-over from other donors' samples.

This clonotype occurred many times. This rearrangement joins TRBV10-3 to TRBJ1-1, with 8 positions matching TRBD1. Germline V CDR1 and CDR2: ENHRY, SYGVKD. The CDR3 has 14 amino acids. The ends lost 5 bases at V and 3 bases at J; junction bases unmatched: 5. DNA for the CDR3: TGTGCCATCAGTAGACAGGGGACCGACACTGAAGCTTTCTTT. As protein: CAISRQGTDTEAFF.

Many counts were recorded for this clonotype. V and J are TRBV5-8 and TRBJ1-5, with D possibly TRBD1 on 5 matching bases. The germline CDR1 and CDR2 sequences are SGHTS and YDEGEE. Trimming removed 4 bases at V and 6 bases at J, with 20 bases between. The CDR3 contains 16 residues. For the CDR3, the DNA is TGTGCCAGCAGCGGGGGGATTGATGCCCTTGGTCAGCCCCAGCATTTT. This codes for CASSGGIDALGQPQHF.

The chain employs TRBV29-1 and TRBJ1-1; D is unresolved. The CDR3 covers 12 residues. Germline V CDR1 and CDR2: SQVTM, ANQGSEA. Between the trimmed V and J ends, which lost 0 bases and 3 bases, there was a span of 5 bases. The CDR3, as DNA: TGCAGCGTTGAAGACGGATACACTGAAGCTTTCTTT. Translated, it gives CSVEDGYTEAFF.

This clonotype was picked up many times. The chain combines TRBV4-2 with TRBJ1-6; D remains unclear. The CDR3 sequence is 16 residues long. Trimming left V 0 bases short and J 10 bases short, with 16 bases between. The germline gives CDR1 LGHNA, CDR2 YNFKEQ. CDR3 coding DNA: TGTGCCAGCAGCCAAGATCGAGTTGTGGCCGGCTCACCCCTCCACTTT. Residues: CASSQDRVVAGSPLHF.

About this clonotype itself: The conserved phenylalanine or tryptophan normally closing the CDR3 is absent here, so this likely arose from a read error. V usage is TRBV5-6 and J usage is TRBJ2-3; D remains unclear. Germline V lookup: CDR1 SGHDT, CDR2 YYEEEE. The CDR3 runs 13 residues. V was clipped by 4 bases and J by 9 bases, with 15 bases between them. CDR3 in DNA: TGTGCCAGCAGCCCACGGAACGCCCCAACGCAGTATTCT. This codes for CASSPRNAPTQYS.